Below, 26 T cell receptor beta chains from the same sample are listed, as sequenced in a study of human T cells and chemical hapten exposure. Time point given: pre-sensitization, week 0. Sample treatment: therapeutic diphenylcyclopropenone sensitization with weekly scalp DPC. TCRdb called the RACE reads again in MiXCR, with one record for every CDR3 protein. Of more than 80,000 distinct CDR3 sequences in the sample, 12% were seen once. This material consisted of whole blood, taken in connection with sensitization to the hapten diphenylcyclopropenone (DPC). Receptor source: a woman between 50 and 59 years old with alopecia areata. Some clones in this sample may be carry-over from other donors' samples.

CDR3 in amino acids: CASSRSGAGDGYTF. The CDR3 nucleotides are TGTGCCAGCAGCCGAAGCGGGGCAGGGGATGGCTACACCTTC. V usage is TRBV5-5 and J usage is TRBJ1-2; weak D call: TRBD1 (6 bases). CDR3 length: 14 amino acids. Germline assignment: CDR1 SGHKS and CDR2 YYEKEE (reference sequence). The ends were cut back, 4 bases at V and 6 bases at J, with 16 bases in the middle.

This clonotype was seen a handful of times. The chain has TRBV12-3 or TRBV12-4 and TRBJ2-3; tentative D call: TRBD1 (6 bases). V dropped 6 bases and J dropped 4 bases, with 14 bases sitting between them. This CDR3 comprises 14 residues. The CDR3 region is CASSRTTGPDTQYF. CDR3 nucleotide sequence: TGTGCCAGCAGCCGCACGACAGGACCAGATACGCAGTATTTT.

J is TRBJ2-1 and V is TRBV28, with 9 bases fitting TRBD2. Trimming took 7 bases from V and 9 from J; bases not matched to a gene: 10. This CDR3 has 14 amino acids. Per the germline V gene, CDR1 is MDHEN and CDR2 is SYDVKM. CDR3 residues: CASIGGGAKSEQFF. CDR3 DNA: TGTGCCAGCATCGGCGGGGGGGCGAAGAGTGAGCAGTTCTTC.

The chain has TRBV2 and TRBJ2-3; D might be TRBD1 (5 bases). Trimming removed 7 bases from V and 2 bases from J, with 10 bases in between. This CDR3 is 13 amino acids long. CDR1 SNHLY and CDR2 FYNNEI come from the germline V gene. The CDR3 DNA follows: TGTGCCAGCACCCAGGGTCTCACAGATACGCAGTATTTT. It is translated as CASTQGLTDTQYF.

This clonotype came up a few times. The J gene is TRBJ2-4, the V gene TRBV7-2, with a weak D call TRBD2 (6 bases). Deletions cut 5 bases from V and 9 bases from J, with 14 bases between. Germline assignment: CDR1 SGHTA and CDR2 FQGNSA. The CDR3 covers 13 residues. Written as DNA, the CDR3 is TGTGCCAGCAGCGCTGGTGGGGGAGGCATTCAGTACTTC. This translates into CASSAGGGGIQYF.

V is TRBV11-2 and J is TRBJ1-1; D remains ambiguous. This CDR3 has 14 residues. CDR1 is SGHAT, CDR2 FQNNGV, per germline. V was trimmed by 1 base and J by 4 bases, leaving 10 bases between them. The CDR3: CASSLGSLGTEAFF. CDR3 DNA: TGTGCCAGCAGCTTAGGATCGTTGGGCACTGAAGCTTTCTTT.

V is TRBV10-2 and J is TRBJ2-1, with 9 bases aligning to TRBD1. This CDR3 is 13 amino acids long. Germline CDR1 WSHSY, CDR2 SAAADI. The ends lost 8 bases at V and 3 bases at J; junction bases unmatched: 2. The CDR3 loop is CASRDRVYNEQFF. The CDR3 DNA follows: TGCGCCAGCCGGGACAGGGTCTACAATGAGCAGTTCTTC.

The rearrangement joins TRBV20-1 to TRBJ1-1; D is possibly TRBD1 (5 bases). The CDR3 is made up of 15 amino acids. Looked up from germline, CDR1 is DFQATT and CDR2 is SNEGSKA (reference sequence). The V and J ends lost 1 base and 4 bases respectively, with 16 bases between them. CDR3 residues: CSARGNPGTITEAFF. CDR3 in DNA: TGCAGTGCTAGAGGAAACCCCGGGACTATCACTGAAGCTTTCTTT.

This clonotype has just a few counts. This chain connects TRBV6-2 or TRBV6-3 to TRBJ1-5; TRBD1 agrees at 11 bases. The CDR3 contains 17 residues. CDR1 is MNHEY, CDR2 SVGEGT, per germline. V shed 0 bases, J shed 6 bases, and the junction held 7 bases outside the gene matches. In DNA, the CDR3 is TGTGCCAGCAGTTACTCGGAGGGACAGGGGGGCGGTCAGCCCCAGCATTTT. Encoded protein: CASSYSEGQGGGQPQHF.

This clonotype has a handful of counts. The CDR3 DNA sequence: TGTGCCAGCAGTTTGCCCGTACAGGCTCGCAATCAGCCCCAGCATTTT. Translated, it gives CASSLPVQARNQPQHF. V usage is TRBV28 and J usage is TRBJ1-5; TRBD1 is a possible D gene (5 bases). The CDR3 contains 16 residues. The V gene lost 3 bases and the J gene lost 2 bases, with 14 bases spanning the gap. Germline V gene data show CDR1 as MDHEN and CDR2 as SYDVKM.

This clonotype was picked up many times. The rearrangement uses TRBV29-1 and TRBJ2-5; D is uncertain. Trimming cost V 6 bases and J 3 bases, with 11 bases left between them. Germline CDR1 SQVTM, CDR2 ANQGSEA. The CDR3 consists of 12 residues. CDR3 nucleotides: TGCAGCGTCGACCGTGGAGAAGAGACCCAGTACTTC. Its protein product is CSVDRGEETQYF.

The sample holds a few counts of this clonotype. V usage is TRBV18 and J usage is TRBJ1-6; D unclear. Germline assignment: CDR1 KGHSH and CDR2 LQKENI. The CDR3 is 13 residues long. With 4 bases removed from V and 8 bases from J, the gap between germline ends came to 9 bases. The CDR3 sequence is CASSRSRDSPLHF. The CDR3, as DNA: TGTGCCAGCTCACGGTCCCGGGATTCACCCCTCCACTTT.

This clonotype was seen a handful of times. The chain combines TRBV3-1 with TRBJ2-7; 7 bases fit TRBD1. The CDR3 totals 13 residues. V lost 4 bases, J lost 6 bases, and 6 bases stayed unmatched. Germline CDR1 LGHDT, CDR2 YNNKEL (reference sequence). CDR3 sequence (DNA): TGTGCCAGCAGCCTGACAGGGAGTGGCGAGCAGTACTTC. Its protein is CASSLTGSGEQYF.

The genes are TRBV7-8 and TRBJ2-1, with 11 nucleotides matching TRBD2. Trimming at V came to 3 bases and at J to 3 bases, leaving 4 bases not matched to a gene. This CDR3 is built from 16 residues. Germline CDR1 is SGHVS and CDR2 is FQNEAQ. The CDR3 loop is CASSFLTSGNYNEQFF. The CDR3 nucleotides read TGTGCCAGCAGCTTCCTGACTAGCGGGAACTACAATGAGCAGTTCTTC.

This clonotype was observed a handful of times. CDR3 coding DNA: TGCGCCAGCAGCCTATCAAAAGCGGGAGACGTAGATACGCAGTATTTT. Its translation is CASSLSKAGDVDTQYF. The chain has TRBV5-1 and TRBJ2-3; 8 positions agree with TRBD2. The CDR3 loop spans 16 amino acids. The ends lost 4 bases at V and 5 bases at J; junction bases unmatched: 12. Germline assignment: CDR1 SGHRS and CDR2 YFSETQ. Using reference TRBV5-1 and TRBJ2-3 for the parts outside the CDR3, the full variable domain is KAGVTQTPRYLIKTRGQQVTLSCSPISGHRSVSWYQQTPGQGLQFLFEYFSETQRNKGNFPGRFSGRQFSNSRSEMNVSTLELGDSALYLCASSLSKAGDVDTQYFGPGTRLTVL.

This clonotype was recorded at least ten times. The V call is TRBV20-1, the J call TRBJ1-5; D is ambiguous. There are 13 residues in the CDR3. Looked up from germline, CDR1 is DFQATT and CDR2 is SNEGSKA (reference sequence). Trimming stripped 3 bases from V and 2 bases from J, with 8 bases between. The CDR3 bases are TGCAGTGCTAGTCTCCGGGGCAATCAGCCCCAGCATTTT. It is translated as CSASLRGNQPQHF.

V gene TRBV6-5 combines with J gene TRBJ2-2; possibly TRBD2 for D (5 bases). V gave up 6 bases and J gave up 6 bases, with 14 bases separating them. Germline V gene sequence: CDR1 MNHEY, CDR2 SVGAGI. The CDR3 runs to 14 residues. The DNA for the CDR3 is TGTGCCAGCAGGAAAACTAGTCCCGCCGGGGAGCTGTTTTTT. Translation gives CASRKTSPAGELFF.

The rearrangement links TRBV2 to TRBJ1-6; TRBD1 matches 8 bases. The CDR3 has 13 residues. V lost 6 bases and J lost 8; bases outside the gene matches: 3. Germline values: CDR1 SNHLY, CDR2 FYNNEI. The CDR3 spells CASRPQGDSPLHF. CDR3 nucleotides: TGTGCCAGCAGGCCACAGGGGGATTCACCCCTCCACTTT.

Worth noting for this clonotype: An end of the junction does not agree with germline; a read error may underlie this. The rearrangement uses TRBV28 and TRBJ1-1; no reliable D call. The germline V gene encodes CDR1 MDHEN and CDR2 SYDVKM. CDR3 length: 12 residues. The CDR3 region is CASSLAYTEASF. CDR3 nucleotides: TGTGCCAGCAGTTTGGCTTACACTGAAGCTTCCTTT.

V gene TRBV6-5 combines with J gene TRBJ2-7; D gene unclear. Germline-derived CDR1 and CDR2 are MNHEY and SVGAGI. The V end was cut by 7 bases, the J end by 3 bases, with 7 bases between. There are 11 residues in the CDR3. CDR3 sequence reads: CASTLGYEQYF. Here the CDR3 DNA reads TGTGCCAGCACCCTCGGCTACGAGCAGTACTTC.

This clonotype was counted a few times. The chain recombines TRBV4-2 with TRBJ2-2, with D possibly TRBD2 on 5 matching bases. Germline CDR1 reads LGHNA; CDR2 reads YNFKEQ. The CDR3 is made up of 15 amino acids. V lost 4 bases and J 1 base, leaving 10 bases between the germline ends. The CDR3 nucleotides read TGTGCCAGCAGCCCTTCAGGAGGGAACACCGGGGAGCTGTTTTTT. Translated, it gives CASSPSGGNTGELFF.

The rearrangement joins TRBV28 to TRBJ2-7; a possible D gene is TRBD2 (5 bases). CDR1 is MDHEN, CDR2 SYDVKM, per germline. V lost 6 bases and J 4 bases, leaving 19 bases between the germline ends. This CDR3 contains 15 residues. The CDR3: CASRSDGGPRYEQYF. In DNA form, the CDR3 reads TGTGCCAGCAGATCGGACGGCGGGCCAAGGTACGAGCAGTACTTC. Full variable domain (missing parts from reference TRBV28 and TRBJ2-7): DVKVTQSSRYLVKRTGEKVFLECVQDMDHENMFWYRQDPGLGLRLIYFSYDVKMKEKGDIPEGYSVSREKKERFSLILESASTNQTSMYLCASRSDGGPRYEQYFGPGTRLTVT.

The chain carries TRBV12-3 or TRBV12-4 and TRBJ2-7, with D perhaps TRBD2 (6 bases). V was trimmed by 5 bases and J by 1 base, leaving 15 bases between them. The CDR3 covers 15 residues. The CDR3 loop is CASSPQAGRSYEQYF. DNA of the CDR3: TGTGCCAGCAGTCCGCAGGCGGGACGGTCCTACGAGCAGTACTTC.

V usage is TRBV7-2 and J usage is TRBJ2-6; 10 positions agree with TRBD1. The CDR3 loop spans 19 amino acids. CDR1 is SGHTA and CDR2 is FQGNSA in the germline V gene. With V trimmed by 5 bases and J by 0 bases, 10 bases remained unmatched. The DNA for the CDR3 is TGTGCCAGCAGCCCGAGACAGGGGGCCTCTTCCTCTGGGGCCAACGTCCTGACTTTC. Protein sequence: CASSPRQGASSSGANVLTF.

This clonotype came up a few times. V and J are TRBV24-1 and TRBJ1-1, with D perhaps matching TRBD1 (5 bases). The CDR3 covers 12 residues. Deletions cut 7 bases from V and 5 bases from J, with 10 bases between. In germline, CDR1 is KGHDR, CDR2 SFDVKD. The CDR3 DNA follows: TGTGCCACCAGCAAGGGGAGTACTGAAGCTTTCTTT. This codes for CATSKGSTEAFF.

In this sample, this clonotype turned up a few times. V and J are TRBV11-2 and TRBJ1-6, with D possibly TRBD1 on 6 matching bases. The V end was cut by 0 bases, the J end by 9 bases, with 12 bases between. This CDR3 has 15 amino acids. From germline, CDR1 is SGHAT and CDR2 FQNNGV. The CDR3 reads CASSLEAGVSSPLHF. CDR3 in DNA: TGTGCCAGCAGCTTAGAGGCAGGGGTTAGTTCACCCCTCCACTTT.